This T cell receptor (beta chain) was obtained from a study of cytomegalovirus exposure and HLA in healthy donors. PCR used 60 Vbeta primers and 13 Jbeta primers. Repertoires were generated with immunoSEQ multiplex PCR, while TCRdb's copy carries only in-frame clones and drops some. The sample lists 140,000 to 150,000 clones; roughly 78% were seen once. The CDR3 length is 15 residues. Germline values: CDR1 MNHEY, CDR2 SVGAGI. J lost 5 bases, V lost 3 bases, and 7 bases had no gene match. Of note for this clone: Its antigen is as yet unknown.

General observations from the study: HLA restriction was apparent for most CMV-associated TCR beta chains in a later analysis.

V gene TRBV6-5 combines with J gene TRBJ2-7; 10 nucleotides agree with TRBD2. The receptor comes from a man aged 35-49 years in good health and CMV-seropositive. Sequencing was done on a sample of PBMCs. The CDR3 DNA follows: TGTGCCAGCAGTTATAGGTGGACTAGCGGTAACGAGCAGTACTTC. It translates to CASSYRWTSGNEQYF.